This TCR beta chain was retrieved from a study of control samples from healthy donors and cancer patients. Deletions cut 3 bases from V and 0 bases from J, with 10 bases between. Germline values: CDR1 SGHRS, CDR2 YFSETQ. This CDR3 comprises 15 residues. Produced via immunoSEQ multiplex PCR; TCRdb's table is partial and in-frame only. The profile covers about 61,000 clones, with 90% appearing a single time and 5.5% to 7% taken by the ten largest. This TCR came from a man in his 60s with colorectal cancer. The V gene is TRBV5-1, the J gene TRBJ2-1; possibly TRBD2 for D (6 bases). The source material was PBMCs. CDR3 sequence: CASSSGGSSYNEQFF. The CDR3 nucleotides are TGCGCCAGCAGCTCCGGAGGGAGCTCCTACAATGAGCAGTTCTTC.